These 17 T cell receptor beta chains were sequenced from one sample in a study of T cells in Graves' hyperthyroidism and ophthalmopathy. The source material, RNA transcripts, was used to amplify TCR beta CDR3 regions. Using the HTBI primer set, a first-round RT-PCR was run on the TCR CDR3. Each CDR3 protein is one row after TCRdb ran MiXCR on the multiplex PCR reads. Among a few hundred thousand distinct CDR3 sequences listed, approximately 14% were seen once. Sequencing was done on a sample of blood. The receptors originated from a woman younger than 45 with Graves' hyperthyroidism.

The chain joins TRBV30 to TRBJ2-5; D remains unclear. The CDR3 loop spans 13 amino acids. Trimming cost V 0 bases and J 6 bases, with 11 bases left between them. Looked up from germline, CDR1 is GTSNPN and CDR2 is SVGIG (reference sequence). This chain's CDR3 is CAWSVNPFKTQYF. The CDR3 coding sequence is TGTGCCTGGAGTGTAAATCCGTTCAAGACCCAGTACTTC.

This clonotype has at least ten counts. This chain connects TRBV28 to TRBJ1-5; D perhaps matches TRBD1 (5 bases). V lost 4 bases and J 0 bases, leaving 10 bases between the germline ends. The germline V gene encodes CDR1 MDHEN and CDR2 SYDVKM. The CDR3 is 15 amino acids. As DNA, the CDR3 is TGTGCCAGCAGTTGGGGGACGGGTAGCAATCAGCCCCAGCATTTT. The encoded protein is CASSWGTGSNQPQHF.

The table lists this clonotype with many counts. The V and J genes are TRBV5-6 and TRBJ1-2, with D tentatively TRBD1 (6 bases). This CDR3 comprises 14 residues. The germline V gene has CDR1 SGHDT and CDR2 YYEEEE. Trimming cost V 6 bases and J 6 bases, with 18 bases left between them. The DNA of the CDR3 is TGTGCCAGCAATTGGGGGGCCCATTGGGATGGCTACACCTTC. It codes for CASNWGAHWDGYTF.

J is TRBJ1-2 and V is TRBV7-9; maybe TRBD1 (6 bases). CDR1 is SEHNR, CDR2 FQNEAQ, per germline (reference sequence). This CDR3 is 13 amino acids long. V shed 3 bases and J shed 6 bases, with 11 bases lying between them. CDR3 protein: CASSFREGDGYTF. DNA for the CDR3: TGTGCCAGCAGCTTTCGGGAGGGGGATGGCTACACCTTC.

This clonotype was detected ten times or more. The V gene is TRBV30, the J gene TRBJ2-7, with TRBD2 identical over 8 bases. The CDR3 is 13 residues long. Germline CDR1 is GTSNPN and CDR2 is SVGIG (reference sequence). Trimming cost V 1 base and J 2 bases; bases outside gene matches: 1. The CDR3 here is CAWSGGRPYEQYF. Here the CDR3 DNA reads TGTGCCTGGAGTGGCGGGAGGCCCTACGAGCAGTACTTC.

This clonotype has ten or more counts. The CDR3 sequence is CASSEASGRFYEQYF. In DNA form, the CDR3 reads TGTGCCAGCAGTGAAGCTAGCGGGAGATTTTACGAGCAGTACTTC. This chain joins TRBV2 and TRBJ2-7; 9 bases map to TRBD2. Germline V gives CDR1 SNHLY, CDR2 FYNNEI. The ends lost 0 bases at V and 4 bases at J; junction bases unmatched: 4. The CDR3 length is 15 residues.

The chain couples TRBV15 to TRBJ1-5; no clear D gene. V dropped 3 bases and J dropped 0 bases, with 18 bases sitting between them. Germline CDR1 reads LNHNV; CDR2 reads YYDKDF (reference sequence). The CDR3 totals 18 residues. The CDR3 DNA is TGTGCCACCAGCAGCGATACCGGCGGCGGCTATAGCAATCAGCCCCAGCATTTT. Amino acid sequence: CATSSDTGGGYSNQPQHF.

This clonotype was counted only a few times. V usage is TRBV12-5 and J usage is TRBJ2-1; D perhaps matches TRBD2 (6 bases). Looked up from germline, CDR1 is LGHNT and CDR2 is FRNRAP. The CDR3 extends over 15 amino acids. V was shortened by 6 bases and J by 7 bases, with 19 bases between the two germline ends. The CDR3 DNA follows: TGTGCTAGTGGACCACCGGGACTCGTTCCAAATGAGCAGTTCTTC. This codes for CASGPPGLVPNEQFF.

This clonotype was recorded a few times. This chain joins TRBV20-1 and TRBJ2-1; D gene unclear. The CDR3 is 14 residues long. Germline loops: CDR1 DFQATT, CDR2 SNEGSKA (reference sequence). Trimming removed 6 bases at V and 2 bases at J, with 14 bases between. The CDR3: CSAKYYDTYNEQFF. In nucleotides, the CDR3 is TGCAGTGCGAAATACTACGACACCTACAATGAGCAGTTCTTC.

This clonotype was seen repeatedly, ten times or more. The V call is TRBV7-2, the J call TRBJ2-3; possibly TRBD2 for D (5 bases). Trimming took 2 bases from V and 5 from J, leaving 11 bases between them. This CDR3 spans 14 amino acids. Per germline, CDR1 SGHTA and CDR2 FQGNSA. CDR3 region: CASSLRSGRDTQYF. The CDR3 region has the DNA TGTGCCAGCAGCTTAAGGTCGGGGAGAGATACGCAGTATTTT.

In this sample, this clonotype turned up a few times. This sequence joins TRBV12-3 or TRBV12-4 and TRBJ2-4; no reliable D call. V was shortened by 5 bases and J by 9 bases, with 14 bases between the two germline ends. This CDR3 region has 13 residues. DNA of the CDR3: TGTGCCAGCAGTGCAGTCCGGAGAGGCATTCAGTACTTC. It codes for CASSAVRRGIQYF.

This clonotype appeared many times. The V and J genes are TRBV11-2 and TRBJ2-1; D unclear. V lost 5 bases and J 9 bases, leaving 8 bases between the germline ends. This CDR3 is built from 11 residues. Germline V gene data show CDR1 as SGHAT and CDR2 as FQNNGV. The CDR3 reads CASSRTSEQFF. The CDR3 DNA reads TGTGCCAGCAGCCGTACGTCTGAGCAGTTCTTC.

This clonotype was seen repeatedly, ten times or more. V and J are TRBV27 and TRBJ2-1; no reliable D call. CDR3 length equals 14 residues. CDR1 is MNHEY, CDR2 SMNVEV, per germline (reference sequence). V lost 3 bases and J lost 5, with 11 bases in between. In DNA, the CDR3 is TGTGCCAGCAGTTTTACCCAGGCGCACAATGAGCAGTTCTTC. This gives the protein CASSFTQAHNEQFF.

This clonotype was seen ten or more times. The chain links TRBV12-3 or TRBV12-4 to TRBJ2-2; D gene uncertain. V lost 3 bases, J lost 5 bases, and 13 bases lay in between. This CDR3 is 15 amino acids long. CDR3 amino acids: CASSFWGGVTGELFF. DNA of the CDR3: TGTGCCAGCAGTTTTTGGGGTGGGGTGACCGGGGAGCTGTTTTTT.

The chain joins TRBV20-1 to TRBJ2-1; 13 bases match TRBD2. CDR1 DFQATT and CDR2 SNEGSKA come from the germline V gene (reference sequence). The junction had 7 bases not matched to a gene; V was cut back by 5 bases and J by 3 bases. The CDR3 loop spans 16 amino acids. The CDR3 DNA follows: TGCAGTGCTGAGGGGACTAGCGGGGAAGTCTACAATGAGCAGTTCTTC. It translates to CSAEGTSGEVYNEQFF.

The chain employs TRBV9 and TRBJ2-7; 7 nucleotides line up with TRBD1. The germline V gene has CDR1 SGDLS and CDR2 YYNGEE. Trimming cost V 4 bases and J 2 bases; bases outside gene matches: 9. The CDR3 extends over 15 amino acids. CDR3 coding DNA: TGTGCCAGCAGCCCCCACGGGACAGCGCCCTACGAGCAGTACTTC. Translation gives CASSPHGTAPYEQYF. The complete variable domain, with remaining parts taken from reference TRBV9 and TRBJ2-7, reads DSGVTQTPKHLITATGQRVTLRCSPRSGDLSVYWYQQSLDQGLQFLIQYYNGEERAKGNILERFSAQQFPDLHSELNLSSLELGDSALYFCASSPHGTAPYEQYFGPGTRLTVT.

The sample holds many counts of this clonotype. The rearrangement uses TRBV2 and TRBJ2-3; TRBD2 is a possible D gene (6 bases). CDR3 length: 14 residues. V lost 8 bases, J lost 6 bases, and 18 bases lay in between. The germline V gene has CDR1 SNHLY and CDR2 FYNNEI. CDR3 coding DNA: TGTGCCAGCCTAAGCAGCCTAGCGACCGATACGCAGTATTTT. Its translation: CASLSSLATDTQYF.